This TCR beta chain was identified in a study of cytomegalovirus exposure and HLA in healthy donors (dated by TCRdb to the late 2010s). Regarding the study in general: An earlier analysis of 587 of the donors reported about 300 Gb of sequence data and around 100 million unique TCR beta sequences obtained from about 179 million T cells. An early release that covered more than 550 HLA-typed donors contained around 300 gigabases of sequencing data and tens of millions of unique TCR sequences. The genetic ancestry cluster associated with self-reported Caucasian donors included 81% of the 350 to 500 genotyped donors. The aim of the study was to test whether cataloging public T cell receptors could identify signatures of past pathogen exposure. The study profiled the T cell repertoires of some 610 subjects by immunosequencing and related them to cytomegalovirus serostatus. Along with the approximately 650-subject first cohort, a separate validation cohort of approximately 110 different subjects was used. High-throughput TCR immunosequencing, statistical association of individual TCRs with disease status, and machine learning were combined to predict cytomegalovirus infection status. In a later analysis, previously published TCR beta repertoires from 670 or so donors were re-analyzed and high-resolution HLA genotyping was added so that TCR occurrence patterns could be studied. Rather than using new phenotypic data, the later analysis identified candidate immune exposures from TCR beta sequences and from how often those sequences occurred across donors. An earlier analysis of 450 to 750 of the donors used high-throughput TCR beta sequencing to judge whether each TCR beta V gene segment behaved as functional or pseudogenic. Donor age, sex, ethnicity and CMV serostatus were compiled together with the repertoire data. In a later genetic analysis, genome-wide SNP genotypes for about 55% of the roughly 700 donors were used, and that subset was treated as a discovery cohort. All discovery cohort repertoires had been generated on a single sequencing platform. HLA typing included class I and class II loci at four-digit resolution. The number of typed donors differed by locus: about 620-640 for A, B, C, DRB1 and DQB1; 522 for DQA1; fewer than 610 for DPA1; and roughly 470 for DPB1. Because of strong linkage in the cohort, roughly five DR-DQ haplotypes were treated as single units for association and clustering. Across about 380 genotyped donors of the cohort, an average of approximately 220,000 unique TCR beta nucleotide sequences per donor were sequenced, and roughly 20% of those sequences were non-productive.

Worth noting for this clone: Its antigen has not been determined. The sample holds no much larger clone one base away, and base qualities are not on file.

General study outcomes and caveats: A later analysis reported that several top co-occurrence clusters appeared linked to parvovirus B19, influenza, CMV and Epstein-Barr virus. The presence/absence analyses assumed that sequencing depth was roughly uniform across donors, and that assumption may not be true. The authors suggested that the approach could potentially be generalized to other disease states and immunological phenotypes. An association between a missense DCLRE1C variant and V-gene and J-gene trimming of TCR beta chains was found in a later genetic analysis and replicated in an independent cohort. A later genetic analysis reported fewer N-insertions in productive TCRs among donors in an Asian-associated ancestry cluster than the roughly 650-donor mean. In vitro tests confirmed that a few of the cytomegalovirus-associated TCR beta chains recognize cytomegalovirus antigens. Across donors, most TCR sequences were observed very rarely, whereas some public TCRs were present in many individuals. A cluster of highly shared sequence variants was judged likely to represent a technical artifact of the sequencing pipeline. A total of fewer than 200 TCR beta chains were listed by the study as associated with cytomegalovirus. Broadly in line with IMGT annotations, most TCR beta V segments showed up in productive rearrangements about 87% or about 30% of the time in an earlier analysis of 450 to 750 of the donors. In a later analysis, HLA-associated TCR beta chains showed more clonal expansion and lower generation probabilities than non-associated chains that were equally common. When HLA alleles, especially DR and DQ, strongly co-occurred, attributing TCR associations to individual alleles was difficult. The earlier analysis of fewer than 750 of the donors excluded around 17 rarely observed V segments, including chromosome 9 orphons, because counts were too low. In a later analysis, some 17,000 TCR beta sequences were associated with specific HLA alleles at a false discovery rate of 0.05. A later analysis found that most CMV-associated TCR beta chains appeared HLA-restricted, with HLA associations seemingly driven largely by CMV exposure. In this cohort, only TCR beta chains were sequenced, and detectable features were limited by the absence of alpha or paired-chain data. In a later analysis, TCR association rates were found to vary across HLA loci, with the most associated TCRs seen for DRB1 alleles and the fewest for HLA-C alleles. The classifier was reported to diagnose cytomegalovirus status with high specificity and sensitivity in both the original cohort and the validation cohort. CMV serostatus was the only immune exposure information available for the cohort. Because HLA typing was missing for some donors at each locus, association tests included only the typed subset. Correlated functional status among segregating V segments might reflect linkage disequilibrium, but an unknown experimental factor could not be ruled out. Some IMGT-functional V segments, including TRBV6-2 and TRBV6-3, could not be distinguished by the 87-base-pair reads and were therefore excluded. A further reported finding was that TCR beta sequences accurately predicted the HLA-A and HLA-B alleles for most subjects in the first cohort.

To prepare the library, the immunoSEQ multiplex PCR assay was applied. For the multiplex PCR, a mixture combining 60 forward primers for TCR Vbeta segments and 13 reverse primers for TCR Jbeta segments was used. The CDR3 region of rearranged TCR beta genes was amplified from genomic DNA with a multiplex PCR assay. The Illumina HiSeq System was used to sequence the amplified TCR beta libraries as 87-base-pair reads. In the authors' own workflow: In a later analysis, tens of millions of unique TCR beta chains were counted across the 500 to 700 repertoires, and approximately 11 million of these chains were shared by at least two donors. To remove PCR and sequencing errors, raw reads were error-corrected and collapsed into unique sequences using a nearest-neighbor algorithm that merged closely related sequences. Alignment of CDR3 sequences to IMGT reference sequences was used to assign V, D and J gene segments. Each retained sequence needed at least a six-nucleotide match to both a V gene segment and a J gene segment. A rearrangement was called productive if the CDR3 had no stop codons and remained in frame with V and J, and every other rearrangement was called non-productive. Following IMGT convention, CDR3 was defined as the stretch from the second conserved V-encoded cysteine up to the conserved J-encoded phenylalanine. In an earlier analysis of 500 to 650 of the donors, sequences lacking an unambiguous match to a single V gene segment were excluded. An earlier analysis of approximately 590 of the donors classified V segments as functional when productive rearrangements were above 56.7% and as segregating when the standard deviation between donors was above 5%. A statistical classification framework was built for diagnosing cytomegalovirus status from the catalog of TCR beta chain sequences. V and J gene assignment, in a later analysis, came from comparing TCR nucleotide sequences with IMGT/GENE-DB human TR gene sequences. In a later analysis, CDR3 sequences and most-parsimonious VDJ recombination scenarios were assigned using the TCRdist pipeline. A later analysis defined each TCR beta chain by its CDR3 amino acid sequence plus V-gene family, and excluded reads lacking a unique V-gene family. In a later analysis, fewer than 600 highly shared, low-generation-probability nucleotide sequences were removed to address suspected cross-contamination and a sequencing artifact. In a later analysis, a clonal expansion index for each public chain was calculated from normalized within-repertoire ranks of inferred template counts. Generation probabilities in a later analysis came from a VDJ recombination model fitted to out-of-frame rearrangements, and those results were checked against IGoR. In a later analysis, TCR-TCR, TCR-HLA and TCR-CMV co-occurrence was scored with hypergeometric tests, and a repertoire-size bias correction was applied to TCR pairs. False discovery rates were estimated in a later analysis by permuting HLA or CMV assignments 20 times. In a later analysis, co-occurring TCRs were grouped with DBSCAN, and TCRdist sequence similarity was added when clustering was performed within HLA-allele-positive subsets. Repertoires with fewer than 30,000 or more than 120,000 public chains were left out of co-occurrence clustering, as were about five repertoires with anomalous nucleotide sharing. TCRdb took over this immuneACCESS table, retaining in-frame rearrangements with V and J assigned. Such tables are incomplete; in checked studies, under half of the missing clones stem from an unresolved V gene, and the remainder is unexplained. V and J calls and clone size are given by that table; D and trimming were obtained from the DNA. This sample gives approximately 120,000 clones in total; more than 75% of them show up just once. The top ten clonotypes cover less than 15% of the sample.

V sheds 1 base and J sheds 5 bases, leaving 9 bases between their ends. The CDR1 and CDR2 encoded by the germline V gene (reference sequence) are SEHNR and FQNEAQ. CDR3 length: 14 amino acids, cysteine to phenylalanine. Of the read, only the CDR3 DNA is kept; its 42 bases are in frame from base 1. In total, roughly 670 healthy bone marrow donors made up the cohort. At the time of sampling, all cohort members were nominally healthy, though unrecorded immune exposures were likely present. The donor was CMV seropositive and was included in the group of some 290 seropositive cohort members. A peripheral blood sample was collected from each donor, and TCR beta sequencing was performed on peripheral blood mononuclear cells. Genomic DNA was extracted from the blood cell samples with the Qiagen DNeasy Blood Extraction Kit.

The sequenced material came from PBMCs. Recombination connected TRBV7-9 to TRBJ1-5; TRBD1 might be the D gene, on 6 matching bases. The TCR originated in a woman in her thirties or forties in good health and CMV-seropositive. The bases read TGTGCCAGCAGCTTAGACAGGGTGGATCAGCCCCAGCATTTT. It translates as CASSLDRVDQPQHF.